The present entry profiles one T cell receptor (beta chain) with its context. This sample was taken from a study of radiotherapy plus CTLA-4 blockade in lung cancer. The CDR3 totals 13 residues. CDR1 and CDR2 (germline): MNHEY, SVGAGI. V was shortened by 6 bases and J by 6 bases, with 15 bases between the two germline ends. Using immunoSEQ multiplex PCR, the repertoire was profiled, and TCRdb retains in-frame clones only, with some absent. The sample holds 30,000 to 40,000 clones, roughly 71% seen once. V gene TRBV6-5 combines with J gene TRBJ2-7; possible D gene TRBD1, 6 bases. The clonotype comes from a human donor with non-small cell lung cancer whose response to radiotherapy plus ipilimumab could not be evaluated. The specimen comprised peripheral blood, sampled from a patient treated with radiotherapy plus ipilimumab. The CDR3 region is CASSLQGTSEQYF. CDR3 DNA sequence: TGTGCCAGCAGCTTACAGGGTACGAGCGAGCAGTACTTC.